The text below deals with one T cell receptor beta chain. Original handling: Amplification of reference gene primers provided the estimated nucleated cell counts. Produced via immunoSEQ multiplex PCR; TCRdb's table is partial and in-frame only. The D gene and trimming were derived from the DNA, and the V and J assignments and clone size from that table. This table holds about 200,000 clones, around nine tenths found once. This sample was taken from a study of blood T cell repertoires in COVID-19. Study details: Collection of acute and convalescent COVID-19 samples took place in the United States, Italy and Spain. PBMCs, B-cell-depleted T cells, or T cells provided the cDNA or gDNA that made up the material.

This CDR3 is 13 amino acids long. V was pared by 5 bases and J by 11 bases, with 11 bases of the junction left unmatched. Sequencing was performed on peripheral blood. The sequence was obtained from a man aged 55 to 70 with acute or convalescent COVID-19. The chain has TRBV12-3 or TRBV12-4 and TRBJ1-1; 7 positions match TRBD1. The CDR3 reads CASSPRQGLAAFF. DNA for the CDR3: TGTGCCAGCAGTCCCCGACAGGGTTTGGCGGCTTTCTTT.